The rows below give T cell receptor beta chains drawn from one sample of a study of cytotoxic CD8 clonotypes in ibrutinib-treated CLL. The table came from immunoSEQ multiplex PCR; TCRdb's copy has only in-frame clones and leaves some out. The sample shows roughly 330,000 clones, approximately 67% of them seen only once. This material consisted of PBMCs, taken after 36 months of ibrutinib treatment. These receptors were collected from a human donor with chronic lymphocytic leukemia. The CDR3 runs from the conserved cysteine through the conserved F or W. Fields, in order: V gene, J gene, D gene, clone size, CDR3 DNA, CDR3 protein. D genes are given only for firm matches. Some rows mark clone size as missing; the rest say once, few, many or name a class of expanded clone.

v_call: TRBV6-6
j_call: TRBJ2-3
d_call: .
clone_size: few
cdr3_nt: TGTGCCAGCAGTTACTCGGGCGCAGATACGCAGTATTTT
cdr3_aa: CASSYSGADTQYF

v_call: TRBV11-2
j_call: TRBJ2-1
d_call: TRBD2
clone_size: .
cdr3_nt: TGTGCCAGCAGCTTCCGAGCGGGGGGCGATGAGCAGTTCTTC
cdr3_aa: CASSFRAGGDEQFF

v_call: TRBV11-3
j_call: TRBJ2-3
d_call: .
clone_size: .
cdr3_nt: TGTGCCAGCAGCTTAGGTCGGAGGGGAGAAGATACGCAGTATTTT
cdr3_aa: CASSLGRRGEDTQYF

v_call: TRBV2
j_call: TRBJ1-2
d_call: TRBD1
clone_size: .
cdr3_nt: TGTGCCAGCAGTGAAGAATGGACAGGCTATGGCTACACCTTC
cdr3_aa: CASSEEWTGYGYTF

v_call: TRBV6-6
j_call: TRBJ1-1
d_call: .
clone_size: once
cdr3_nt: TGTGCCAGCAGTTACCCCGGGCGGGGCGGAGTAGGAGCTTTCTTT
cdr3_aa: CASSYPGRGGVGAFF

v_call: TRBV7-9
j_call: TRBJ2-1
d_call: .
clone_size: .
cdr3_nt: TGTGCCAGCAGCGTATTCTCTGATTTGGGGCAGTTCTTC
cdr3_aa: CASSVFSDLGQFF

v_call: TRBV7-2
j_call: TRBJ1-2
d_call: .
clone_size: .
cdr3_nt: TGTGCCAGCAGCTCAAACAACTATGGCTACACCTTC
cdr3_aa: CASSSNNYGYTF

v_call: TRBV28
j_call: TRBJ2-7
d_call: .
clone_size: few
cdr3_nt: TGTGCCAGCAGTTTAGGCAACAGGGTTTACGAGCAGTACTTC
cdr3_aa: CASSLGNRVYEQYF

v_call: TRBV27
j_call: TRBJ2-2
d_call: TRBD1
clone_size: .
cdr3_nt: TGTGCCAGCAGTTTAGGGACAGGGTTTTCCCCATTCGGGGTCGGGGAGCTGTTTTTT
cdr3_aa: CASSLGTGFSPFGVGELFF

v_call: TRBV29-1
j_call: TRBJ2-2
d_call: .
clone_size: .
cdr3_nt: TGCAGCGTTGTCGTCCCAGAGAACACCGGGGAGCTGTTTTTT
cdr3_aa: CSVVVPENTGELFF

v_call: TRBV28
j_call: TRBJ1-3
d_call: TRBD1
clone_size: .
cdr3_nt: TGTGCCAGCAGTTTAGAGGGACAGGGGACGGGAAACACCATATATTTT
cdr3_aa: CASSLEGQGTGNTIYF

v_call: TRBV29-1
j_call: TRBJ2-3
d_call: .
clone_size: few
cdr3_nt: TGCAGCGCGGGCCCCACAGATACGCAGTATTTT
cdr3_aa: CSAGPTDTQYF

v_call: TRBV2
j_call: TRBJ1-1
d_call: .
clone_size: few
cdr3_nt: TGTGCCAGCAGAAAAGTTCTGGGGTTCGGGAGCACTGAAGCTTTCTTT
cdr3_aa: CASRKVLGFGSTEAFF

v_call: TRBV29-1
j_call: TRBJ2-4
d_call: .
clone_size: .
cdr3_nt: TGCAGCGTTGAATTCGCCAGTGGGGGTAAAAACATTCAGTACTTC
cdr3_aa: CSVEFASGGKNIQYF

v_call: TRBV28
j_call: TRBJ2-7
d_call: TRBD1
clone_size: .
cdr3_nt: TGTGCCAGCAGCCCCCCACGGACAGGGGTGGCATACGAGCAGTACTTC
cdr3_aa: CASSPPRTGVAYEQYF

v_call: TRBV2
j_call: TRBJ1-2
d_call: TRBD1
clone_size: few
cdr3_nt: TGTGCCAGCGGAGTGGACATTGCCAGGGGGCTCCTCCGTGGCTACACCTTC
cdr3_aa: CASGVDIARGLLRGYTF

v_call: TRBV6-6
j_call: TRBJ2-7
d_call: .
clone_size: few
cdr3_nt: TGTGCCAGCAGGCAGTTGGAGGACTCCTACGAGCAGTACTTC
cdr3_aa: CASRQLEDSYEQYF

v_call: TRBV10-3
j_call: TRBJ2-7
d_call: TRBD2
clone_size: once
cdr3_nt: TGTGCCATCAGTGAGTCTAGAGGACTAGCGGACACCTACGAGCAGTACTTC
cdr3_aa: CAISESRGLADTYEQYF

v_call: TRBV10-3
j_call: TRBJ2-7
d_call: .
clone_size: .
cdr3_nt: TGTGCCATCAGTGAGGGACAGGGAGGGGAGCAGTACTTC
cdr3_aa: CAISEGQGGEQYF

v_call: TRBV29-1
j_call: TRBJ1-1
d_call: .
clone_size: .
cdr3_nt: TGCAGCGTTGAGGGAATGAACACTGAAGCTTTCTTT
cdr3_aa: CSVEGMNTEAFF

v_call: TRBV4-3
j_call: TRBJ2-3
d_call: .
clone_size: .
cdr3_nt: TGCGCCAGCAGCCAAAGGGGGGTTGGGGATACGCAGTATTTT
cdr3_aa: CASSQRGVGDTQYF

v_call: TRBV29-1
j_call: TRBJ2-1
d_call: .
clone_size: once
cdr3_nt: TGCAGCGTTGAAATCGGTTACAATGAGCAGTTCTTC
cdr3_aa: CSVEIGYNEQFF

v_call: TRBV19
j_call: TRBJ2-7
d_call: .
clone_size: .
cdr3_nt: TGTGCCAGTAGTATCCGGCTAGCCTACGAGCAGTACTTC
cdr3_aa: CASSIRLAYEQYF

v_call: TRBV9
j_call: TRBJ2-7
d_call: TRBD2
clone_size: .
cdr3_nt: TGTGCCAGCAGCGGGAGAACAGCGGGAGTGGACGAGCAGTACTTC
cdr3_aa: CASSGRTAGVDEQYF

v_call: TRBV19
j_call: TRBJ2-3
d_call: TRBD1
clone_size: .
cdr3_nt: TGTGCCAGTAGCCCTCGGACAGGAACCACAGATACGCAGTATTTT
cdr3_aa: CASSPRTGTTDTQYF

v_call: TRBV7-8
j_call: TRBJ2-7
d_call: .
clone_size: few
cdr3_nt: TGTGCCAGCAGCTCATACTACGAGCAGTACTTC
cdr3_aa: CASSSYYEQYF

v_call: TRBV2
j_call: TRBJ1-2
d_call: .
clone_size: .
cdr3_nt: TGTGCCAGCAGTGAGGCGCCCCCGTATGGCTACACCTTC
cdr3_aa: CASSEAPPYGYTF

v_call: TRBV7-8
j_call: TRBJ1-3
d_call: .
clone_size: .
cdr3_nt: TGTGCCAGCAGCTTAGCAGTTAGCTCTGGAAACACCATATATTTT
cdr3_aa: CASSLAVSSGNTIYF

v_call: TRBV11-2
j_call: TRBJ2-7
d_call: TRBD1
clone_size: few
cdr3_nt: TGTGCCAGCAGCCCCTGGGACAGGCCCTACGAGCAGTACTTC
cdr3_aa: CASSPWDRPYEQYF

v_call: TRBV7-3
j_call: TRBJ2-3
d_call: .
clone_size: .
cdr3_nt: TGTGCCAGCAGCCAAGACAGTAGCACAGATACGCAGTATTTT
cdr3_aa: CASSQDSSTDTQYF

v_call: TRBV7-9
j_call: TRBJ2-2
d_call: .
clone_size: once
cdr3_nt: TGTGCCAGCAGTATTAGTAGGGGTCCGAACACCGGGGAGCTGTTTTTT
cdr3_aa: CASSISRGPNTGELFF

v_call: TRBV11-2
j_call: TRBJ1-2
d_call: .
clone_size: .
cdr3_nt: TGTGCCAGCAGCCCCCAGGGGACCTACTATGGCTACACCTTC
cdr3_aa: CASSPQGTYYGYTF

v_call: TRBV28
j_call: TRBJ2-1
d_call: TRBD2
clone_size: few
cdr3_nt: TGTGCCAGCAAATCTCGGGGACTAGCGGGAGCGTACAATGAGCAGTTCTTC
cdr3_aa: CASKSRGLAGAYNEQFF

v_call: TRBV28
j_call: TRBJ2-3
d_call: .
clone_size: .
cdr3_nt: TGTGCCAGCAGTCTAACCCCCGGACTGGTTTCAGATACGCAGTATTTT
cdr3_aa: CASSLTPGLVSDTQYF

v_call: TRBV2
j_call: TRBJ2-3
d_call: .
clone_size: once
cdr3_nt: TGTGCCAGCAGTGTAGGGGCGGATACGCAGTATTTT
cdr3_aa: CASSVGADTQYF

v_call: TRBV29-1
j_call: TRBJ2-2
d_call: .
clone_size: .
cdr3_nt: TGCAGCGTTTCTACAGGAACGAACACCGGGGAGCTGTTTTTT
cdr3_aa: CSVSTGTNTGELFF

v_call: TRBV9
j_call: TRBJ1-2
d_call: TRBD1
clone_size: .
cdr3_nt: TGTGCCAGCAGCCCCCGGGACAGGGGGCCGACAACTCTTCATGGCTACACCTTC
cdr3_aa: CASSPRDRGPTTLHGYTF

v_call: TRBV7-6
j_call: TRBJ2-3
d_call: TRBD1
clone_size: .
cdr3_nt: TGTGCCAGCAGCCCCCACTATGGGACAGGGAGAGGGTTCGGCACAGATACGCAGTATTTT
cdr3_aa: CASSPHYGTGRGFGTDTQYF

v_call: TRBV13
j_call: TRBJ1-1
d_call: .
clone_size: .
cdr3_nt: TGTGCCAGCAGCTTACATCCTCTGAACACTGAAGCTTTCTTT
cdr3_aa: CASSLHPLNTEAFF

v_call: TRBV11-3
j_call: TRBJ2-2
d_call: TRBD1
clone_size: .
cdr3_nt: TGTGCCAGCAGCCGAGGAGGACAGGGACACACCGGGGAGCTGTTTTTT
cdr3_aa: CASSRGGQGHTGELFF

v_call: TRBV14
j_call: TRBJ2-4
d_call: .
clone_size: .
cdr3_nt: TGTGCCAGCAGCCATCAACTAGCAAAAAACATTCAGTACTTC
cdr3_aa: CASSHQLAKNIQYF

v_call: TRBV5-1
j_call: TRBJ2-7
d_call: .
clone_size: few
cdr3_nt: TGCGCCAGCAGCCCTGAAGGGGCTTACGAGCAGTACTTC
cdr3_aa: CASSPEGAYEQYF

v_call: TRBV28
j_call: TRBJ2-7
d_call: .
clone_size: .
cdr3_nt: TGTGCCAGCAGAGGCTTTAGCACCTACGAGCAGTACTTC
cdr3_aa: CASRGFSTYEQYF

v_call: TRBV28
j_call: TRBJ2-1
d_call: .
clone_size: .
cdr3_nt: TGTGCCAGCAGTCCCGGTGGGGTCTCTACCAATGAGCAGTTCTTC
cdr3_aa: CASSPGGVSTNEQFF

v_call: TRBV18
j_call: TRBJ1-1
d_call: .
clone_size: .
cdr3_nt: TGTGCCAGCTCACCAATAGGTAAGAACACTGAAGCTTTCTTT
cdr3_aa: CASSPIGKNTEAFF

v_call: TRBV29-1
j_call: TRBJ2-1
d_call: .
clone_size: .
cdr3_nt: TGCAGCGTTGAACCCAGGGGCAGGAATGAGCAGTTCTTC
cdr3_aa: CSVEPRGRNEQFF

v_call: TRBV9
j_call: TRBJ1-2
d_call: TRBD1
clone_size: .
cdr3_nt: TGTGCCAGCAGCGGGCGGACAGGGGACGGCTACACCTTC
cdr3_aa: CASSGRTGDGYTF

v_call: TRBV7-9
j_call: TRBJ2-1
d_call: TRBD2
clone_size: .
cdr3_nt: TGTGCCAGCAGCGCGATTGGACTAGCGGGGCCCTACAATGAGCAGTTCTTC
cdr3_aa: CASSAIGLAGPYNEQFF

v_call: TRBV6-1
j_call: TRBJ1-4
d_call: TRBD1
clone_size: few
cdr3_nt: TGTGCCAGCAGGGACAGGGTCGATGAAAAACTGTTTTTT
cdr3_aa: CASRDRVDEKLFF

v_call: TRBV13
j_call: TRBJ1-2
d_call: .
clone_size: .
cdr3_nt: TGTGCCAGCAGCCAGGAAAACTATGGCTACACCTTC
cdr3_aa: CASSQENYGYTF

v_call: TRBV11-2
j_call: TRBJ1-3
d_call: .
clone_size: .
cdr3_nt: TGTGCCAGCAGCTTATCAGCCCTGTGGGGGACGCCGAACACCATATATTTT
cdr3_aa: CASSLSALWGTPNTIYF

v_call: TRBV27
j_call: TRBJ2-3
d_call: TRBD2
clone_size: .
cdr3_nt: TGTGCCAGCAGTTTATTTACTAGCGGGAGTTATACGCAGTATTTT
cdr3_aa: CASSLFTSGSYTQYF

v_call: TRBV6-5
j_call: TRBJ2-5
d_call: TRBD1
clone_size: .
cdr3_nt: TGTGCCAGCAGTCCGCTCAGGGGGGAGACCCAGTACTTC
cdr3_aa: CASSPLRGETQYF

v_call: TRBV9
j_call: TRBJ1-4
d_call: .
clone_size: .
cdr3_nt: TGTGCCAGCGGACGACTAACAGGGTCCCCTAATGAAAAACTGTTTTTT
cdr3_aa: CASGRLTGSPNEKLFF

v_call: TRBV11-2
j_call: TRBJ1-1
d_call: .
clone_size: .
cdr3_nt: TGTGCCATTATAAGCCGGGGACGCTATGAAGCTTTCTTT
cdr3_aa: CAIISRGRYEAFF

v_call: TRBV18
j_call: TRBJ2-7
d_call: .
clone_size: once
cdr3_nt: TGTGCCAGCTCACATGCCGGGCCCTACGAGCAGTACTTC
cdr3_aa: CASSHAGPYEQYF

v_call: TRBV6-1
j_call: TRBJ2-7
d_call: .
clone_size: .
cdr3_nt: TGTGCCAGCAGTGAAGTTGCTAGCCTCGAGCAGTACTTC
cdr3_aa: CASSEVASLEQYF

v_call: TRBV21-1
j_call: TRBJ2-5
d_call: .
clone_size: .
cdr3_nt: TGTGCCAGCAGCAAAGCGCTTTGGGCGACAGGTCCCCCACACTTC
cdr3_aa: CASSKALWATGPPHF

v_call: TRBV5-1
j_call: TRBJ2-5
d_call: .
clone_size: .
cdr3_nt: TGCGCCAGCAGCTTGGTAGTGATGGGGGCTGGGGAGACCCAGTACTTC
cdr3_aa: CASSLVVMGAGETQYF

v_call: TRBV11-2
j_call: TRBJ2-7
d_call: TRBD1
clone_size: .
cdr3_nt: TGTGCCAGCAGCTTAGCAGGGACAGCGGTCGGCTCGAGCTCCTACGAGCAGTACTTC
cdr3_aa: CASSLAGTAVGSSSYEQYF